A single sample gave rise to the 19 T cell receptor beta chains below, sequenced in a study of vaccination and CD4 T cells after COVID-19. Their antigens remain unidentified. As for treatment: approximately 9-day PBMC culture with coronavirus spike peptide pools or control peptides (ViraFEST assay). An Oncomine TCR Beta short-read assay was used to sequence the DNA from cultured CD4+ T cells. Each CDR3 protein is one row after TCRdb ran MiXCR on the PCR reads. The sample records approximately 14,000 distinct CDR3 sequences, around 70% being singletons. Sample: CD4+ T cells from blood, cultured in vitro. These receptors were obtained from a human donor who had recovered from COVID-19.

This rearrangement joins TRBV6-5 to TRBJ1-1, with 8 bases fitting TRBD1. The CDR3 spans 17 residues. The germline gives CDR1 MNHEY, CDR2 SVGAGI. V was pared by 0 bases and J by 8 bases, with 14 bases of the junction left unmatched. Here the CDR3 DNA reads TGTGCCAGCAGTTACTCGATACCAGGGGGCGCGAAGCCCGAAGCTTTCTTT. This gives the protein CASSYSIPGGAKPEAFF.

The V call is TRBV19, the J call TRBJ1-1, with TRBD1 matching 8 bases. The CDR3 runs 18 residues. Germline V gene sequence: CDR1 LNHDA, CDR2 SQIVND (reference sequence). Unmatched junction bases numbered 14, after V lost 5 bases and J lost 0 bases. The CDR3 spells CASSGGRDRPHMNTEAFF. The CDR3 DNA follows: TGTGCCAGTAGTGGCGGGCGGGACAGGCCCCACATGAACACTGAAGCTTTCTTT.

The chain joins TRBV27 to TRBJ1-5; no clear D. The CDR3 covers 15 residues. Germline V CDR1 and CDR2: MNHEY, SMNVEV (reference sequence). V lost 0 bases and J 5 bases, leaving 11 bases between the germline ends. The CDR3 spells CASSLSAGDDQPQHF. CDR3 nucleotide sequence: TGTGCCAGCAGTTTATCCGCTGGGGATGATCAGCCCCAGCATTTT.

This rearrangement joins TRBV6-5 to TRBJ1-2; D might be TRBD1 (6 bases). V lost 3 bases to trimming and J lost 4 bases, with 21 bases between them. The CDR3 consists of 17 residues. Germline V gene data show CDR1 as MNHEY and CDR2 as SVGAGI. CDR3 protein: CASSYGTLGARSYGYTF. The CDR3 DNA reads as TGTGCCAGCAGTTATGGGACACTAGGGGCTCGTTCCTATGGCTACACCTTC.

The CDR3 DNA sequence: TGTGCCAGCAGCTTGGCATTCCTAGCGGGGGGGCTAGCCAAAAACATTCAGTACTTC. This encodes CASSLAFLAGGLAKNIQYF. The V and J genes are TRBV7-2 and TRBJ2-4; 12 nucleotides align to TRBD2. Germline CDR1 reads SGHTA; CDR2 reads FQGNSA. Trimming cost V 3 bases and J 0 bases; bases outside gene matches: 9. The CDR3 extends over 19 amino acids.

The chain recombines TRBV20-1 with TRBJ2-5; D not certain. This CDR3 spans 13 amino acids. V lost 0 bases and J 5 bases, leaving 10 bases between the germline ends. Germline assignment: CDR1 DFQATT and CDR2 SNEGSKA (reference sequence). The CDR3 DNA sequence: TGCAGTGCTAGAGATCGGGCTCGCGAGACCCAGTACTTC. Its protein is CSARDRARETQYF.

The chain recombines TRBV20-1 with TRBJ2-3; the match to TRBD2 covers 7 bases. V was pared by 6 bases and J by 2 bases, with 11 bases of the junction left unmatched. Germline V gene sequence: CDR1 DFQATT, CDR2 SNEGSKA (reference sequence). The CDR3 is 15 amino acids. The CDR3 region has the DNA TGCAGTGCGGATCGCGGACTAGGAGACACAGATACGCAGTATTTT. It is translated as CSADRGLGDTDTQYF.

V usage is TRBV6-2 or TRBV6-3 and J usage is TRBJ1-2; D not resolved. The V gene's germline CDR1 is MNHEY and CDR2 SVGEGT. The V gene lost 6 bases and the J gene lost 2 bases, with 13 bases spanning the gap. The CDR3 contains 14 residues. The CDR3 DNA reads TGTGCCAGCAGGGACGCGGGGAAAAACTATGGCTACACCTTC. Its protein is CASRDAGKNYGYTF.

The V and J genes are TRBV20-1 and TRBJ2-4, with 10 positions matching TRBD2. Trimming took 3 bases from V and 5 from J; bases not matched to a gene: 4. The germline V gene has CDR1 DFQATT and CDR2 SNEGSKA (reference sequence). The CDR3 is 14 amino acids. DNA for the CDR3: TGCAGTGCTAGCCCCGGGACTAGCGAAAACATTCAGTACTTC. Protein product: CSASPGTSENIQYF.

This chain uses TRBV29-1 with TRBJ2-7, with TRBD2 matching over 9 bases. The trim removed 4 bases at V and 2 bases at J, leaving 9 bases unmatched. This CDR3 is built from 15 residues. In germline, CDR1 is SQVTM, CDR2 ANQGSEA. The CDR3 is CSVGGSLAGPYEQYF. The CDR3 nucleotides read TGCAGCGTTGGGGGCAGCCTAGCGGGACCCTACGAGCAGTACTTC.

The CDR3 nucleotides are TGTGCCAGCTCACCACGGGACTCCTCCTACAATGAGCAGTTCTTC. This translates into CASSPRDSSYNEQFF. This rearrangement joins TRBV18 to TRBJ2-1; possible D gene TRBD2, 6 bases. There are 15 residues in the CDR3. Trimming pared 1 base from V and 0 bases from J, leaving 7 bases between. Germline CDR1 and CDR2: KGHSH and LQKENI.

V gene TRBV7-3 combines with J gene TRBJ2-1, with TRBD2 matching 8 bases. Germline CDR1 is SGHTA and CDR2 is FQGTGA. V dropped 5 bases and J dropped 5; count of bases not matched to a gene: 5. CDR3 length: 14 amino acids. The CDR3 bases are TGTGCCAGCAGCCCAGCGGGAGCCCACAATGAGCAGTTCTTC. Translating it yields CASSPAGAHNEQFF.

The V and J genes are TRBV2 and TRBJ1-4, with D possibly being TRBD1 (6 bases). V was clipped by 6 bases and J by 6 bases, with 11 bases between them. This CDR3 contains 13 residues. CDR1 is SNHLY and CDR2 is FYNNEI in the germline V gene. The CDR3 region is CASSLNRDEKLFF. As DNA, the CDR3 is TGTGCCAGCAGCCTGAACAGGGATGAAAAACTGTTTTTT.

The V and J genes are TRBV7-2 and TRBJ2-7; D unresolved. The CDR3 sequence is 13 residues long. The V end was cut by 4 bases, the J end by 2 bases, with 9 bases between. CDR1 is SGHTA, CDR2 FQGNSA, per germline. CDR3 loop: CASSYSTPYEQYF. The CDR3 bases are TGTGCCAGCAGCTATTCTACCCCCTACGAGCAGTACTTC.

The CDR3 DNA reads TGTGCCAGCAGCACTAAAGTATATGGCTACACCTTC. It translates to CASSTKVYGYTF. The gene calls are TRBV7-9 and TRBJ1-2; D is ambiguous. Germline V gives CDR1 SEHNR, CDR2 FQNEAQ (reference sequence). CDR3 size: 12 residues. Trimming pared 5 bases from V and 5 bases from J, leaving 9 bases between.

The J gene is TRBJ1-2, the V gene TRBV29-1; D not resolved. Germline assignment: CDR1 SQVTM and CDR2 ANQGSEA. CDR3 length equals 13 residues. V was shortened by 3 bases and J by 3 bases, with 11 bases between the two germline ends. The DNA for the CDR3 is TGCAGCGTTGACCCGGGCGTCCACTATGGCTACACCTTC. Amino acids: CSVDPGVHYGYTF.

The rearrangement links TRBV6-1 to TRBJ2-7, with D possibly being TRBD1 or TRBD2 (6 bases each). With 8 bases removed from V and 0 bases from J, the gap between germline ends came to 11 bases. CDR1 and CDR2 from the germline V gene are MNHNS and SASEGT. The CDR3 covers 13 residues. The CDR3 DNA reads as TGTGCCAGCCGGGGGCAGAACTCCTACGAGCAGTACTTC. Protein product: CASRGQNSYEQYF.

The CDR3 protein is CASSYRLGTPSTDTQYF. The CDR3 DNA sequence: TGTGCCAGCAGTTACCGCCTCGGGACCCCTAGCACAGATACGCAGTATTTT. This chain joins TRBV6-2 or TRBV6-3 and TRBJ2-3; D is possibly TRBD1 or TRBD2 (5 bases each). This CDR3 comprises 17 residues. Per germline, CDR1 MNHEY and CDR2 SVGEGT. V lost 2 bases, J lost 0 bases, and 15 bases lay in between.

The chain is built from TRBV2 and TRBJ2-5; 7 bases are a match to TRBD1. The CDR3 consists of 13 residues. Germline CDR1 SNHLY, CDR2 FYNNEI. Germline trimming cut 6 bases from V and 4 bases from J; bases unmatched to any gene: 5. CDR3 DNA: TGTGCCAGCAGGGGACAGACCCCAGAGACCCAGTACTTC. Amino acids: CASRGQTPETQYF. The full variable domain, completed using reference TRBV2 and TRBJ2-5, is EPEVTQTPSHQVTQMGQEVILRCVPISNHLYFYWYRQILGQKVEFLVSFYNNEISEKSEIFDDQFSVERPDGSNFTLKIRSTKLEDSAMYFCASRGQTPETQYFGPGTRLLVL.